The rows below give T cell receptor beta chains drawn from one sample of a study of T cells in Graves' hyperthyroidism and ophthalmopathy. TCRdb passed the multiplex PCR reads through MiXCR, listing each CDR3 protein once. The table has around 700,000 distinct CDR3 sequences, roughly 20% seen once. The material sequenced was blood. These receptors were obtained from a woman aged 45 to 65 with Graves' hyperthyroidism that later progressed to Graves' ophthalmopathy. The CDR3 runs from the conserved cysteine through the conserved F or W. A D gene is named only where the DNA matches it firmly. Rows give clone size only sometimes, using once, few, many, or a class for an expanded clone.

v_call: TRBV9
d_call: .
j_call: TRBJ1-6
clone_size: .
cdr3_nt: TGTGCCAGCAGCGTAGAAGGGGACAATAATTCACCCCTCCACTTT
cdr3_aa: CASSVEGDNNSPLHF

v_call: TRBV5-5
d_call: .
j_call: TRBJ1-2
clone_size: many
cdr3_nt: TGTGCCAGCAGCTTGTATGAGGGATCCTCTGGCTACACCTTC
cdr3_aa: CASSLYEGSSGYTF

v_call: TRBV7-2
d_call: .
j_call: TRBJ1-4
clone_size: few
cdr3_nt: TGTGCCAGCAGCTTAGTTCGTGAAAAACTGTTTTTT
cdr3_aa: CASSLVREKLFF

v_call: TRBV12-3/TRBV12-4
d_call: TRBD1
j_call: TRBJ1-2
clone_size: few
cdr3_nt: TGTGCCAGCACCCAAGGTTGGGGAGGGGGCAACTATGGCTACACCTTC
cdr3_aa: CASTQGWGGGNYGYTF

v_call: TRBV7-9
d_call: TRBD1
j_call: TRBJ1-2
clone_size: many
cdr3_nt: TGTGCCAGCAGCTCGACAGGGGGCGAGCGCTATGGCTACACCTTC
cdr3_aa: CASSSTGGERYGYTF

v_call: TRBV12-3/TRBV12-4
d_call: .
j_call: TRBJ2-1
clone_size: .
cdr3_nt: TGTGCCAGCAGTTTAAGGATCACATCCCACGACAATGAGCAGTTCTTC
cdr3_aa: CASSLRITSHDNEQFF

v_call: TRBV5-5
d_call: TRBD2
j_call: TRBJ2-1
clone_size: .
cdr3_nt: TGTGCCAGCAGCTTGAGGCCTAGCGGGGGGGCCCGGAATGAGCAGTTCTTC
cdr3_aa: CASSLRPSGGARNEQFF

v_call: TRBV28
d_call: TRBD1
j_call: TRBJ1-1
clone_size: once
cdr3_nt: TGTGCCAGCAGTCCGACGGACAGGGGGAACACTGAAGCTTTCTTT
cdr3_aa: CASSPTDRGNTEAFF

v_call: TRBV20-1
d_call: .
j_call: TRBJ1-6
clone_size: .
cdr3_nt: TGCAGTGCTAGGGACGCCCAGGGGAATTCACCCCTCCACTTT
cdr3_aa: CSARDAQGNSPLHF

v_call: TRBV3-1
d_call: .
j_call: TRBJ2-7
clone_size: many
cdr3_nt: TGTGCCAGCAGCCAAGATTGGACTAGGGGGGGGCAGTACTTC
cdr3_aa: CASSQDWTRGGQYF

v_call: TRBV4-2
d_call: TRBD1
j_call: TRBJ1-4
clone_size: .
cdr3_nt: TGTGCCAGCAGCCTTTTACAGGGGGTCGGGGAAAAACTGTTTTTT
cdr3_aa: CASSLLQGVGEKLFF

v_call: TRBV27
d_call: .
j_call: TRBJ1-2
clone_size: .
cdr3_nt: TGTGCCAGCAGTTCGGGGGCCAAGAGGGGCTACACCTTC
cdr3_aa: CASSSGAKRGYTF

v_call: TRBV11-2
d_call: .
j_call: TRBJ1-4
clone_size: many
cdr3_nt: TGTGCCAGCAGCTTAGTGAGTAGCGGAGCTAATGAAAAACTGTTTTTT
cdr3_aa: CASSLVSSGANEKLFF

v_call: TRBV27
d_call: TRBD1
j_call: TRBJ1-6
clone_size: few
cdr3_nt: TGTGCCAGCAGAGGGACAGGGGATCGAGATTCACCCCTCCACTTT
cdr3_aa: CASRGTGDRDSPLHF

v_call: TRBV20-1
d_call: TRBD2
j_call: TRBJ2-3
clone_size: .
cdr3_nt: TGCAGTGTCAGCACTAGCGGGGGGGCATATACGCAGTATTTT
cdr3_aa: CSVSTSGGAYTQYF

v_call: TRBV29-1
d_call: TRBD2
j_call: TRBJ2-5
clone_size: .
cdr3_nt: TGCAGCGTGACTAGCGGGGGGGTACGAGAGACCCAGTACTTC
cdr3_aa: CSVTSGGVRETQYF

v_call: TRBV3-1
d_call: TRBD2
j_call: TRBJ2-3
clone_size: .
cdr3_nt: TGTGCCAGCAGCCAAAGTTTTATGGTGCTAGCGGGGAAGGATACGCAGTATTTT
cdr3_aa: CASSQSFMVLAGKDTQYF

v_call: TRBV7-3
d_call: .
j_call: TRBJ1-1
clone_size: many
cdr3_nt: TGTGCCAGCAGCTCGACCAGGGTTGCGAACACTGAAGCTTTCTTT
cdr3_aa: CASSSTRVANTEAFF

v_call: TRBV4-2
d_call: TRBD1
j_call: TRBJ1-1
clone_size: many
cdr3_nt: TGTGCCAGCAGCCAAGCAGGGGGCCCGGCGAACACTGAAGCTTTCTTT
cdr3_aa: CASSQAGGPANTEAFF

v_call: TRBV5-1
d_call: .
j_call: TRBJ2-7
clone_size: many
cdr3_nt: TGCGCCAGCAGCTTGGGCCCAGGTGAGCAGTACTTC
cdr3_aa: CASSLGPGEQYF

v_call: TRBV15
d_call: .
j_call: TRBJ1-2
clone_size: .
cdr3_nt: TGTGCCGCCAGCAGAGACGGGGGGCCTCACTATGGCTACACTTTC
cdr3_aa: CAASRDGGPHYGYTF

v_call: TRBV30
d_call: .
j_call: TRBJ1-1
clone_size: many
cdr3_nt: TGTGCCTGGAAGGGTGTGCTGGGAAGGCCTGAAGCTTTCTTT
cdr3_aa: CAWKGVLGRPEAFF

v_call: TRBV25-1
d_call: TRBD2
j_call: TRBJ2-5
clone_size: few
cdr3_nt: TGTGCCAGCAGTGAATTTCGAGGGCTAGCGGGGCAAGAGACCCAGTACTTC
cdr3_aa: CASSEFRGLAGQETQYF

v_call: TRBV14
d_call: .
j_call: TRBJ2-5
clone_size: few
cdr3_nt: TGTGCCAGCAGTCACAGTAGTTGGTACCAAGAGACCCAGTACTTC
cdr3_aa: CASSHSSWYQETQYF

v_call: TRBV13
d_call: .
j_call: TRBJ2-7
clone_size: .
cdr3_nt: TGTGCCAGCAGCTTTTTTAGGGACTACGAGCAGTACTTC
cdr3_aa: CASSFFRDYEQYF

v_call: TRBV13
d_call: .
j_call: TRBJ2-1
clone_size: .
cdr3_nt: TGTGCCAGCAGACAAACGATCTACAATGAGCAGTTCTTC
cdr3_aa: CASRQTIYNEQFF

v_call: TRBV12-3/TRBV12-4
d_call: .
j_call: TRBJ1-5
clone_size: many
cdr3_nt: TGTGCCAGCAGTTCTAACCTCCGGGAAAGCAATCAGCCCCAGCATTTT
cdr3_aa: CASSSNLRESNQPQHF

v_call: TRBV12-3/TRBV12-4
d_call: TRBD2
j_call: TRBJ2-2
clone_size: .
cdr3_nt: TGTGCCAGCAAACCGGGACTAGCAACCGGGGAGCTGTTTTTT
cdr3_aa: CASKPGLATGELFF

v_call: TRBV11-1
d_call: TRBD2
j_call: TRBJ2-5
clone_size: many
cdr3_nt: TGTGCCAGCAGACGTGGACTAGCTCAGTACGAGACCCAGTACTTC
cdr3_aa: CASRRGLAQYETQYF

v_call: TRBV30
d_call: .
j_call: TRBJ1-2
clone_size: many
cdr3_nt: TGTGCCTGGAGTGTGGGAGTTGGCTACACCTTC
cdr3_aa: CAWSVGVGYTF

v_call: TRBV7-2
d_call: TRBD1
j_call: TRBJ1-5
clone_size: .
cdr3_nt: TGTGCCAGCAGCCTAAATCTTGGGGGACAGTTCAATCAGCCCCAGCATTTT
cdr3_aa: CASSLNLGGQFNQPQHF

v_call: TRBV12-3/TRBV12-4
d_call: .
j_call: TRBJ2-2
clone_size: .
cdr3_nt: TGTGCCAGCAGTTACGGGGGGCCAGACACCGGGGAGCTGTTTTTT
cdr3_aa: CASSYGGPDTGELFF

v_call: TRBV3-1
d_call: TRBD1
j_call: TRBJ1-4
clone_size: many
cdr3_nt: TGTGCCAGCAGCCGAGGGACAGGAGAAGGTGAAAAACTGTTTTTT
cdr3_aa: CASSRGTGEGEKLFF

v_call: TRBV9
d_call: .
j_call: TRBJ1-6
clone_size: few
cdr3_nt: TGTGCCAGCAGCTCTACACTTACCTCTTCACCCCTCCACTTT
cdr3_aa: CASSSTLTSSPLHF

v_call: TRBV3-1
d_call: .
j_call: TRBJ1-2
clone_size: .
cdr3_nt: TGTGCCAGCAGCCAAGCCCCGGGGGCCCCCTATGGCTACACCTTC
cdr3_aa: CASSQAPGAPYGYTF

v_call: TRBV10-3
d_call: .
j_call: TRBJ2-5
clone_size: .
cdr3_nt: TGTGCCACCTCCAATTCCCGACAGGCAAGGGAAGAGACCCAGTACTTC
cdr3_aa: CATSNSRQAREETQYF

v_call: TRBV18
d_call: TRBD1
j_call: TRBJ1-2
clone_size: many
cdr3_nt: TGTGCCAGCTCACTTGGGACAGCAATTAACTATGGCTACACCTTC
cdr3_aa: CASSLGTAINYGYTF

v_call: TRBV4-1
d_call: .
j_call: TRBJ1-2
clone_size: .
cdr3_nt: TGCGCCAGCAGCCAAGCGTTGGGGTCCTATGGCTACACCTTC
cdr3_aa: CASSQALGSYGYTF

v_call: TRBV3-1
d_call: .
j_call: TRBJ2-1
clone_size: many
cdr3_nt: TGTGCCAGCAGCCCCCGAGTGGGGTCCTACAATGAGCAGTTCTTC
cdr3_aa: CASSPRVGSYNEQFF

v_call: TRBV15
d_call: .
j_call: TRBJ2-7
clone_size: few
cdr3_nt: TGTGCCACCAGCAGAGACAGGGTGGGATCCTACGAGCAGTACTTC
cdr3_aa: CATSRDRVGSYEQYF

v_call: TRBV10-3
d_call: .
j_call: TRBJ2-2
clone_size: .
cdr3_nt: TGTGCCATCGGAGGGGGGGCGCGGTACACCGGGGAGCTGTTTTTT
cdr3_aa: CAIGGGARYTGELFF

v_call: TRBV5-5
d_call: .
j_call: TRBJ2-1
clone_size: many
cdr3_nt: TGTGCCAGCAGCTTGTTGACGCAGATCTCCTACAATGAGCAGTTCTTC
cdr3_aa: CASSLLTQISYNEQFF

v_call: TRBV20-1
d_call: .
j_call: TRBJ1-1
clone_size: many
cdr3_nt: TGCAGTGCTAGAGCTTGGACAACTAACACTGAAGCTTTCTTT
cdr3_aa: CSARAWTTNTEAFF

v_call: TRBV11-2
d_call: TRBD1
j_call: TRBJ2-5
clone_size: many
cdr3_nt: TGTGCCAGCAGCAGAAGGGGGACAGGGGACCAAGAGACCCAGTACTTC
cdr3_aa: CASSRRGTGDQETQYF

v_call: TRBV20-1
d_call: .
j_call: TRBJ1-5
clone_size: .
cdr3_nt: TGCAGTGCTAGAGATCGCAGGGGAAGCAATCAGCCCCAGCATTTT
cdr3_aa: CSARDRRGSNQPQHF

v_call: TRBV5-1
d_call: .
j_call: TRBJ2-3
clone_size: .
cdr3_nt: TGCGCCAGCAGCTTGGGGTCTACTCCAGACACAGATACGCAGTATTTT
cdr3_aa: CASSLGSTPDTDTQYF

v_call: TRBV19
d_call: .
j_call: TRBJ1-1
clone_size: .
cdr3_nt: TGTGCCAGTAGTATGCGGGGGATGAACACTGAAGCTTTCTTT
cdr3_aa: CASSMRGMNTEAFF

v_call: TRBV19
d_call: .
j_call: TRBJ2-2
clone_size: few
cdr3_nt: TGTGCAGTTCCGAAAGCGAACACCGGGGAGCTGTTTTTT
cdr3_aa: CAVPKANTGELFF

v_call: TRBV7-9
d_call: TRBD2
j_call: TRBJ2-7
clone_size: .
cdr3_nt: TGTGCCAGCAGCTCCTTGGGGTGGGACGCGGGGGGCCACGAGCAGTACTTC
cdr3_aa: CASSSLGWDAGGHEQYF

v_call: TRBV18
d_call: .
j_call: TRBJ1-1
clone_size: many
cdr3_nt: TGTGCCAGCTCATTAGACAGGCCGCCTGAAGCTTTCTTT
cdr3_aa: CASSLDRPPEAFF

v_call: TRBV7-2
d_call: TRBD2
j_call: TRBJ2-7
clone_size: many
cdr3_nt: TGTGCCAGCAGCTCAGCCTTCGGGACTAGCGGGGGCTACGAGCAGTACTTC
cdr3_aa: CASSSAFGTSGGYEQYF

v_call: TRBV6-1
d_call: TRBD1
j_call: TRBJ2-1
clone_size: few
cdr3_nt: TGTGCCACTACAGGGGGAGTCACCTACAATGAGCAGTTCTTC
cdr3_aa: CATTGGVTYNEQFF

v_call: TRBV5-4
d_call: TRBD1
j_call: TRBJ2-3
clone_size: few
cdr3_nt: TGTGCCAGCAGCTTGAAGGGACAGGGGGCGGATACGCAGTATTTT
cdr3_aa: CASSLKGQGADTQYF

v_call: TRBV3-1
d_call: .
j_call: TRBJ1-5
clone_size: .
cdr3_nt: TGTGCCAGCATCCAGGTATGTAGCAATCAGCCCCAGCATTTT
cdr3_aa: CASIQVCSNQPQHF

v_call: TRBV6-1
d_call: .
j_call: TRBJ2-7
clone_size: .
cdr3_nt: TGTGCCAGTCAGAGTTCCTCCTACGAGCAGTACTTC
cdr3_aa: CASQSSSYEQYF